This T cell receptor beta chain is from a study of beta chain features in type 1 diabetes. Cells sorted by CD45RO/CCR7/CD25/CD127/CD95/CD27 comprised CD4+ naive, central memory, regulatory and stem cell-like memory cells. Sorted populations all exceeded 95% purity. This clone was seen only once. Expressed TCRB transcripts were sequenced after all isolated RNA was converted to cDNA. Using immunoSEQ multiplex PCR, the repertoire was profiled, and TCRdb retains in-frame clones only, with some absent. This sample yields about 620,000 clones, of which 15% to 17% are seen a single time; about 0.097% belongs to the top ten. CDR3 length: 14 residues. Deletions cut 3 bases from V and 4 bases from J, with 13 bases between. The germline V gene encodes CDR1 SEHNR and CDR2 FQNEAQ (reference sequence).

J is TRBJ2-7 and V is TRBV7-9; D is perhaps TRBD1 (7 bases). The clonotype originates from a man between 18 and 29 years old in good health. Sequencing was carried out using naive CD4+ T cells from blood. In DNA, the CDR3 is TGTGCCAGCAGCTTGGGGCGGGACAGTTACGAGCAGTACTTC. It encodes CASSLGRDSYEQYF.